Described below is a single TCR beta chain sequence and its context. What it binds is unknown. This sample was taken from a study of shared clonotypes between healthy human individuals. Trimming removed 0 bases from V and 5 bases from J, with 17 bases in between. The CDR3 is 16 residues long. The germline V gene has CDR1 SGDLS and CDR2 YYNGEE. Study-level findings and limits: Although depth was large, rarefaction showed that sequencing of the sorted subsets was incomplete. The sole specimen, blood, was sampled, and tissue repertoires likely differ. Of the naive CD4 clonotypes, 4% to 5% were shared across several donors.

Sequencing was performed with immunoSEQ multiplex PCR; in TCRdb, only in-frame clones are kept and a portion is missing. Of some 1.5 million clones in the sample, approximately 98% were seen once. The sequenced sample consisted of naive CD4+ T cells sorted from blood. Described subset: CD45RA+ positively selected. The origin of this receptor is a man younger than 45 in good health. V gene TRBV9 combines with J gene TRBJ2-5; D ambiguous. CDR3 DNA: TGTGCCAGCAGCGTAGGGGCAGCCGCGATTAGTGAGACCCAGTACTTC. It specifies CASSVGAAAISETQYF.